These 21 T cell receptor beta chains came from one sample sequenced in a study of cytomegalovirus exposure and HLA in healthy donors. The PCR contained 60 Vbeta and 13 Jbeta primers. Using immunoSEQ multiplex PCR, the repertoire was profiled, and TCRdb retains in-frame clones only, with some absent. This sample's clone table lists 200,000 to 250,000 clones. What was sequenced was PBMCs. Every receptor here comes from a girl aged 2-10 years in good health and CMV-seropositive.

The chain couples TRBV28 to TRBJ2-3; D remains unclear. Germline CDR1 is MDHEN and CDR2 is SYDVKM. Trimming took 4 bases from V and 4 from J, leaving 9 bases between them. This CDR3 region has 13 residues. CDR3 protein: CASSSPVPDTQYF. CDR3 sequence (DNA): TGTGCCAGCAGTTCCCCGGTCCCAGATACGCAGTATTTT.

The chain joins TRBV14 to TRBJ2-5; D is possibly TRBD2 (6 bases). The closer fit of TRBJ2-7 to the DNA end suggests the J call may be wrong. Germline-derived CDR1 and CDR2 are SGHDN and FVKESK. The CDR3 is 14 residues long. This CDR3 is CASSRGGNSYEQYF. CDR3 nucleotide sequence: TGTGCCAGCAGCCGCGGCGGGAACAGCTACGAGCAGTACTTC.

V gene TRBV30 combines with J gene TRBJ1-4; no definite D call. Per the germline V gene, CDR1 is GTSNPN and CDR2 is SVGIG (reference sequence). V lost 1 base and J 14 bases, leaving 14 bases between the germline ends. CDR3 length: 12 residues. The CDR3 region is CAWSDSRQSLFF. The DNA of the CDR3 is TGTGCCTGGAGTGACAGCCGACAAAGCCTGTTTTTT.

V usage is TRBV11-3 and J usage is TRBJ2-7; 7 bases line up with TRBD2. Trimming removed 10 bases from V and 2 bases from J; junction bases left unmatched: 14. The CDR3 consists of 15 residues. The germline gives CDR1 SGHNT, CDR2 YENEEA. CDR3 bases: TGTGCCACAGCGGCCACACTAGCGCCGACCTACGAGCAGTACTTC. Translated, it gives CATAATLAPTYEQYF.

DNA for the CDR3: TGTGCCAGCAGCTTGGGACAGGGGCTCTCTGGGGCCAACGTCCTGACTTTC. Amino acids: CASSLGQGLSGANVLTF. J is TRBJ2-6 and V is TRBV5-4; 8 bases line up with TRBD1. CDR1 is SGHNT and CDR2 is YYREEE in the germline V gene (reference sequence). With 0 bases clipped from V and 0 bases from J, the junction kept 2 bases outside the gene matches. CDR3 size: 17 residues.

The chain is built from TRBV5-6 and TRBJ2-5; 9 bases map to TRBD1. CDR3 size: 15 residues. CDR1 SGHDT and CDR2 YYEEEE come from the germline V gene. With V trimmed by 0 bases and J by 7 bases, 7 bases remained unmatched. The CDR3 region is CASSLGDRDERTQYF. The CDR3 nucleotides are TGTGCCAGCAGCTTGGGGGACAGGGACGAGAGGACCCAGTACTTC.

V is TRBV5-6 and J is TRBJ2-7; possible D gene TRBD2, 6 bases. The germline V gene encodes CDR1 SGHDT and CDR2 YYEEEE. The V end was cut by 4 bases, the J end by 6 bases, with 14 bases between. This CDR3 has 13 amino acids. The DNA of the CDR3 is TGTGCCAGCAGCGGCGGGGCAGCCATCGAGCAGTACTTC. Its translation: CASSGGAAIEQYF.

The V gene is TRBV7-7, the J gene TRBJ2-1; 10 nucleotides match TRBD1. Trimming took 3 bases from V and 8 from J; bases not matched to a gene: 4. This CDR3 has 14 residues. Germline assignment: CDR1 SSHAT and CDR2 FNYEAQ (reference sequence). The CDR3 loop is CASSLGQGMHEQFF. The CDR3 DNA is TGTGCCAGCAGCTTGGGACAGGGGATGCATGAGCAGTTCTTC.

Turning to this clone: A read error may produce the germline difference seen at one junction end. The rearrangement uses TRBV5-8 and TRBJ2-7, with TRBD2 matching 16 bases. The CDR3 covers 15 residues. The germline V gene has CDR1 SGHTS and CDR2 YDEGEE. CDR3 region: CVSSATGLAGGKQYF. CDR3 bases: TGTGTCAGCAGTGCAACGGGACTAGCGGGAGGGAAGCAGTACTTC. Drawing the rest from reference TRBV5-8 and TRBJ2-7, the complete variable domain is EAGVTQSPTHLIKTRGQQATLRCSPISGHTSVYWYQQALGLGLQFLLWYDEGEERNRGNFPPRFSGRQFPNYSSELNVNALELEDSALYLCVSSATGLAGGKQYFGPGTRLTVT.

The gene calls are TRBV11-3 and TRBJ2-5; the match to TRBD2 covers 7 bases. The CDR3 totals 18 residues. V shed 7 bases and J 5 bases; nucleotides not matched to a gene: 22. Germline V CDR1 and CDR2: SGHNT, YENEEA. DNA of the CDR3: TGTGCCAGCACCATAGGGAGGGCACTTGTGTCAGGAGGGGAGACCCAGTACTTC. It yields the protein CASTIGRALVSGGETQYF.

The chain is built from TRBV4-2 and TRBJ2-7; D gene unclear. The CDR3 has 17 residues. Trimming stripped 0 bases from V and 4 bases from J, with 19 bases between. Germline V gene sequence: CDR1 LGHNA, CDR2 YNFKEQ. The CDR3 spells CASSQDSRVSPMYEQYF. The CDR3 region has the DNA TGTGCCAGCAGCCAAGATTCACGGGTATCCCCGATGTACGAGCAGTACTTC.

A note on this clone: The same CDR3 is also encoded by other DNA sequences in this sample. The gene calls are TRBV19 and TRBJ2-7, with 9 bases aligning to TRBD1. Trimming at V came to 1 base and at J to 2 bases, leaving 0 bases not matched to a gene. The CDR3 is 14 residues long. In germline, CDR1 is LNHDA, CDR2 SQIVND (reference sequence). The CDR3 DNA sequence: TGTGCCAGTAGTATAGGACAGGGGGCCTACGAGCAGTACTTC. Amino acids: CASSIGQGAYEQYF.

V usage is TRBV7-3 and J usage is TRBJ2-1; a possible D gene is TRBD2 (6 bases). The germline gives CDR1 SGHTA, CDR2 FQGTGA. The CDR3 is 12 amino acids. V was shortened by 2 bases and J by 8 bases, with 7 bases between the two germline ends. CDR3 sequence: CASSLSGDEQFF. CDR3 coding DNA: TGTGCCAGCAGCTTATCGGGGGATGAGCAGTTCTTC.

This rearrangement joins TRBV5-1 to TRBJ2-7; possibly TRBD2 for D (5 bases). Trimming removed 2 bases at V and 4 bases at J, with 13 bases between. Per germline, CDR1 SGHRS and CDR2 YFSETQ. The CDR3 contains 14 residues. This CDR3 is CASSFNGIEYEQYF. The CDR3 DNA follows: TGCGCCAGCAGCTTTAACGGGATAGAATACGAGCAGTACTTC. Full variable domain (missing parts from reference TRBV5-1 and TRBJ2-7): KAGVTQTPRYLIKTRGQQVTLSCSPISGHRSVSWYQQTPGQGLQFLFEYFSETQRNKGNFPGRFSGRQFSNSRSEMNVSTLELGDSALYLCASSFNGIEYEQYFGPGTRLTVT.

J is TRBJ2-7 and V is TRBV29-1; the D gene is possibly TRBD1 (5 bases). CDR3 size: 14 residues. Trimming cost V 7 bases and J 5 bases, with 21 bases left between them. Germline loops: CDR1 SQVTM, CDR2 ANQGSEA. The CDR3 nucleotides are TGCAGCGCCGAAGCAGGATCAACAGGAGACGAGCAGTACTTC. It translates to CSAEAGSTGDEQYF.

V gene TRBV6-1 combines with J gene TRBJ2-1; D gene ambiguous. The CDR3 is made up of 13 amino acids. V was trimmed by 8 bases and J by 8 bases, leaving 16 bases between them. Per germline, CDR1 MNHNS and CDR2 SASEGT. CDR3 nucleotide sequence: TGTGCCAGCGTATGGGCTGCCCCCGATGAGCAGTTCTTC. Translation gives CASVWAAPDEQFF.

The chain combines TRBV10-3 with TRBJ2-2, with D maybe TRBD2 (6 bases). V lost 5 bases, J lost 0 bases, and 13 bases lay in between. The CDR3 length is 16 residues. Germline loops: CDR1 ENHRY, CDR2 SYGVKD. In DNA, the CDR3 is TGTGCCATCAGTCCGCCTGGGGAGGCGAACACCGGGGAGCTGTTTTTT. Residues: CAISPPGEANTGELFF.

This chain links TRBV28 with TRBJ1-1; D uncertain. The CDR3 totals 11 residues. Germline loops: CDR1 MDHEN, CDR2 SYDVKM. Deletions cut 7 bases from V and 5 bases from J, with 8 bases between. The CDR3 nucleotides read TGTGCCAGCACGAGAGGTACTGAAGCTTTCTTT. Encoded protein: CASTRGTEAFF.

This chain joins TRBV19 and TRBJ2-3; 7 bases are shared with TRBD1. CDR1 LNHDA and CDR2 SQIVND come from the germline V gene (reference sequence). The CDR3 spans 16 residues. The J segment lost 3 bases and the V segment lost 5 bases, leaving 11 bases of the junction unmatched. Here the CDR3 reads CASSPDETGLTDTQYF. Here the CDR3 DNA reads TGTGCCAGTAGTCCAGACGAGACAGGGTTGACAGATACGCAGTATTTT.

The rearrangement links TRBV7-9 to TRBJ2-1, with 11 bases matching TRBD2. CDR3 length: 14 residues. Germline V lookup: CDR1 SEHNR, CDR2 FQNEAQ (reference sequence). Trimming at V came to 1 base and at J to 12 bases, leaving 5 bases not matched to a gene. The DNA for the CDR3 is TGTGCCAGCAGCTTAGGACTAGCGGGACTCTTGCAGTTCTTC. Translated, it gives CASSLGLAGLLQFF.

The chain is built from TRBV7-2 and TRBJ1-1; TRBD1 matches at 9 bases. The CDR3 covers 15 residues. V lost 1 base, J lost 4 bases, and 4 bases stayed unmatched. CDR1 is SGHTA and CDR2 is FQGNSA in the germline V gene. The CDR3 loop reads CASSLGGTGPTEAFF. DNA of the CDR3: TGTGCCAGCAGCTTAGGGGGGACAGGGCCCACTGAAGCTTTCTTT.